A single sample gave rise to the 2 T cell receptor beta chains below, sequenced in a study of OX40 agonist ivuxolimab in advanced cancers. Clones were sequenced by immunoSEQ multiplex PCR, and TCRdb holds only the in-frame ones, with some missing. The repertoire has roughly 95,000 clones, just over 85% of them found once; the top ten carry roughly 2.1%. Sequencing used CD4+ or CD8+ T cells sorted from blood, obtained in a trial of the OX40 agonist ivuxolimab. These receptors were collected from an adult with an advanced solid tumor such as melanoma, head and neck, liver or kidney cancer.

V usage is TRBV19 and J usage is TRBJ1-2; 8 bases match TRBD1. The CDR3 is 14 amino acids. The junction had 5 bases not matched to a gene; V was cut back by 4 bases and J by 4 bases. Germline V gene data show CDR1 as LNHDA and CDR2 as SQIVND (reference sequence). The CDR3 protein is CASSKDRDLYGYTF. DNA for the CDR3: TGTGCCAGTAGTAAGGACAGGGACCTCTATGGCTACACCTTC.

This chain connects TRBV5-4 to TRBJ2-5, with 8 bases identical to TRBD1. The CDR3 contains 15 residues. Germline lookup yields CDR1 SGHNT and CDR2 YYREEE (reference sequence). The V segment lost 3 bases and the J segment 5 bases; nucleotides outside the gene matches: 9. The chain's CDR3 is CASSSYRGSGETQYF. In DNA, the CDR3 is TGTGCCAGCAGCTCCTACAGGGGGTCAGGGGAGACCCAGTACTTC.